The 30 T cell receptor beta chains presented below share a single source sample, sequenced in a study of radiotherapy plus CTLA-4 blockade in lung cancer. Here immunoSEQ multiplex PCR was the method, and the copy in TCRdb shows in-frame clones only, minus some. The repertoire holds about 60,000 clones, with around 80% as singletons. The sequenced sample was peripheral blood, obtained from a patient treated with radiotherapy plus ipilimumab. The receptors were sampled from a human donor with non-small cell lung cancer who had a partial response to radiotherapy plus ipilimumab.

This chain joins TRBV5-1 and TRBJ2-5; TRBD1 is a possible D gene (5 bases). Trimming took 0 bases from V and 3 from J, leaving 15 bases between them. Germline assignment: CDR1 SGHRS and CDR2 YFSETQ. The CDR3 sequence is 16 residues long. This CDR3 is CASSLGLQGVKETQYF. The DNA of the CDR3 is TGCGCCAGCAGCTTGGGATTGCAGGGTGTAAAAGAGACCCAGTACTTC.

This clone was recorded at least ten times. CDR3 nucleotides: TGTGCCAGCAGTTACTCCGCAGGGGGCGGGTACGAGCAGTACTTC. This sequence encodes CASSYSAGGGYEQYF. The chain couples TRBV6-5 to TRBJ2-7; 8 bases map to TRBD1. CDR1 and CDR2 (germline): MNHEY, SVGAGI. This CDR3 contains 15 residues. The J segment lost 4 bases and the V segment lost 0 bases, leaving 5 bases of the junction unmatched.

The chain couples TRBV7-7 to TRBJ2-3; 11 nucleotides match TRBD2. The V segment lost 2 bases and the J segment 3 bases; nucleotides outside the gene matches: 1. The CDR3 covers 15 residues. Germline V gene lookup returns CDR1 SSHAT and CDR2 FNYEAQ (reference sequence). The CDR3 sequence: CASSLTSGGTDTQYF. CDR3 DNA: TGTGCCAGCAGCTTAACTAGCGGGGGTACAGATACGCAGTATTTT.

Only a few counts were recorded for this clone. This rearrangement joins TRBV5-4 to TRBJ2-1, with unresolved D. CDR1 and CDR2 (germline): SGHNT, YYREEE (reference sequence). The germline V and J ends were trimmed by 1 base and 4 bases, with 12 bases remaining between them. This CDR3 has 15 residues. The CDR3 reads CASSLIQSAYNEQFF. Written as DNA, the CDR3 is TGTGCCAGCAGCTTGATACAGAGTGCTTACAATGAGCAGTTCTTC.

A remark on this clone: Sequence at one end of the junction differs from germline and may be a read error. Other DNA sequences in this specimen translate into the identical CDR3. This rearrangement joins TRBV5-1 to TRBJ2-2; the D gene is possibly TRBD1 (5 bases). The CDR3 is 15 residues long. CDR1 is SGHRS and CDR2 is YFSETQ in the germline V gene. This CDR3 is CASSLLQGGTGELFF. The DNA of the CDR3 is TGTGCCAGCAGCTTGCTCCAGGGTGGCACCGGGGAGCTGTTTTTT. The variable domain in full, completed from reference TRBV5-1 and TRBJ2-2, reads KAGVTQTPRYLIKTRGQQVTLSCSPISGHRSVSWYQQTPGQGLQFLFEYFSETQRNKGNFPGRFSGRQFSNSRSEMNVSTLELGDSALYLCASSLLQGGTGELFFGEGSRLTVL.

DNA for the CDR3: TGTGCCAGCAGTTTAAGAGACAGGGGGACTGGAAACACCATATATTTT. Residues: CASSLRDRGTGNTIYF. The chain combines TRBV28 with TRBJ1-3; 9 bases align to TRBD1. Trimming at V came to 2 bases and at J to 2 bases, leaving 4 bases not matched to a gene. Germline lookup yields CDR1 MDHEN and CDR2 SYDVKM. There are 16 residues in the CDR3. The variable domain in full, completed from reference TRBV28 and TRBJ1-3, reads DVKVTQSSRYLVKRTGEKVFLECVQDMDHENMFWYRQDPGLGLRLIYFSYDVKMKEKGDIPEGYSVSREKKERFSLILESASTNQTSMYLCASSLRDRGTGNTIYFGEGSWLTVV.

This sequence joins TRBV4-2 and TRBJ2-6; TRBD1 matches at 10 bases. The CDR3 spans 19 residues. Germline V gives CDR1 LGHNA, CDR2 YNFKEQ. The junction had 6 bases not matched to a gene; V was cut back by 0 bases and J by 1 base. CDR3 DNA sequence: TGTGCCAGCAGCCAAGATCGGGACAGGGGTCGATCTGGGGCCAACGTCCTGACTTTC. It encodes CASSQDRDRGRSGANVLTF.

The rearrangement uses TRBV5-6 and TRBJ1-3; no firm D call. Trimming shortened V by 0 bases and J by 4 bases, and 8 bases separated the two germline ends. The germline V gene has CDR1 SGHDT and CDR2 YYEEEE. The CDR3 loop spans 14 amino acids. DNA for the CDR3: TGTGCCAGCAGCTTGGGACTCCCGGGAAACACCATATATTTT. Its protein product is CASSLGLPGNTIYF.

The DNA of the CDR3 is TGTGCCAGCAGCTTGGGAGCGGGGGGCCTCACCGGGGAGCTGTTTTTT. This translates into CASSLGAGGLTGELFF. The V gene is TRBV5-4, the J gene TRBJ2-2; TRBD2 aligns across 9 bases. There are 16 residues in the CDR3. Germline CDR1 SGHNT, CDR2 YYREEE (reference sequence). With 0 bases clipped from V and 4 bases from J, the junction kept 4 bases outside the gene matches.

The chain employs TRBV9 and TRBJ2-7, with a weak D call TRBD1 (6 bases). CDR3 length: 15 residues. Trimming shortened V by 4 bases and J by 2 bases, and 16 bases separated the two germline ends. Germline lookup yields CDR1 SGDLS and CDR2 YYNGEE. The chain's CDR3 is CASSPQGQGPYEQYF. CDR3 DNA: TGTGCCAGCAGCCCTCAGGGGCAGGGCCCCTACGAGCAGTACTTC. Together with reference TRBV9 and TRBJ2-7, the CDR3 gives the full variable domain: DSGVTQTPKHLITATGQRVTLRCSPRSGDLSVYWYQQSLDQGLQFLIQYYNGEERAKGNILERFSAQQFPDLHSELNLSSLELGDSALYFCASSPQGQGPYEQYFGPGTRLTVT.

The DNA for the CDR3 is TGTGCCAGCAGCTTAAGCTCGGCAGGCCTTAGGAATGAGCAGTTCTTC. Amino acids: CASSLSSAGLRNEQFF. This chain joins TRBV7-2 and TRBJ2-1; D not certain. This CDR3 is built from 16 residues. V lost 2 bases and J 7 bases, leaving 18 bases between the germline ends. CDR1 SGHTA and CDR2 FQGNSA come from the germline V gene.

This clone was observed a few times. The chain employs TRBV9 and TRBJ2-1; D remains unclear. Germline V gene data show CDR1 as SGDLS and CDR2 as YYNGEE. Trimming shortened V by 3 bases and J by 4 bases, and 11 bases separated the two germline ends. The CDR3 consists of 14 residues. CDR3 sequence: CASSGPLGYNEQFF. The CDR3 DNA sequence: TGTGCCAGCAGCGGTCCCCTCGGGTACAATGAGCAGTTCTTC.

This chain connects TRBV5-1 to TRBJ2-7, with 12 bases matching TRBD1. Germline CDR1 and CDR2: SGHRS and YFSETQ. V lost 3 bases to trimming and J lost 7 bases; unmatched junction nucleotides: 8. CDR3 size: 15 residues. For the CDR3, the DNA is TGCGCCAGCAGCTCTCGGGGGACAGGGGGCCGGGAGCAGTACTTC. As protein: CASSSRGTGGREQYF.

This clone was counted a few times. At the DNA level, this CDR3 is encoded by other sequences in the same sample as well. The chain employs TRBV5-1 and TRBJ1-2, with D uncertain. The CDR3 has 13 amino acids. Germline assignment: CDR1 SGHRS and CDR2 YFSETQ. The V and J ends lost 0 bases and 0 bases respectively, with 3 bases between them. CDR3 coding DNA: TGCGCCAGCAGCTTGGCCGCTAACTATGGCTACACCTTC. Translated, it gives CASSLAANYGYTF.

This clone was detected only once. The genes are TRBV7-9 and TRBJ2-5, with 11 nucleotides matching TRBD1. The J call may be in error: the DNA end matches TRBJ2-7 better. The CDR3 loop spans 15 amino acids. Germline V gene data show CDR1 as SEHNR and CDR2 as FQNEAQ (reference sequence). The CDR3 nucleotides read TGTGCCAGCAGCGTCGGGACAGGGGGGTCCTACGAGCAGTACTTC. This sequence encodes CASSVGTGGSYEQYF.

This clone was picked up one time. The chain links TRBV7-3 to TRBJ2-3; TRBD2 might be the D (7 bases). Germline-derived CDR1 and CDR2 are SGHTA and FQGTGA. The CDR3 spans 15 residues. The ends were cut back, 1 base at V and 2 bases at J, with 10 bases in the middle. The CDR3 protein is CASSLMGGPTDTQYF. The CDR3 nucleotides read TGTGCCAGCAGCTTAATGGGGGGGCCCACAGATACGCAGTATTTT. The full variable domain, rest sourced from reference TRBV7-3 and TRBJ2-3, is GAGVSQTPSNKVTEKGKYVELRCDPISGHTALYWYRQSLGQGPEFLIYFQGTGAADDSGLPNDRFFAVRPEGSVSTLKIQRTERGDSAVYLCASSLMGGPTDTQYFGPGTRLTVL.

This chain connects TRBV9 to TRBJ2-1; 8 nucleotides line up with TRBD2. The trim removed 0 bases at V and 0 bases at J, leaving 8 bases unmatched. The CDR3 sequence is 18 residues long. Germline V gene sequence: CDR1 SGDLS, CDR2 YYNGEE. Here the CDR3 reads CASSVEGGGTTSYNEQFF. Written as DNA, the CDR3 is TGTGCCAGCAGCGTAGAGGGCGGGGGGACCACCTCCTACAATGAGCAGTTCTTC.

DNA for the CDR3: TGTGCCAGTAGTATCAACAGGGATCAGCCCCAGCATTTT. This encodes CASSINRDQPQHF. This chain joins TRBV19 and TRBJ1-5; TRBD1 is a possible D gene (6 bases). This CDR3 is built from 13 residues. Germline CDR1 reads LNHDA; CDR2 reads SQIVND (reference sequence). The V end was cut by 3 bases, the J end by 5 bases, with 8 bases between.

The V call is TRBV6-1, the J call TRBJ1-5; 7 bases agree with TRBD1. The CDR3 extends over 14 amino acids. Germline trimming cut 4 bases from V and 1 base from J; bases unmatched to any gene: 1. Germline V CDR1 and CDR2: MNHNS, SASEGT. CDR3 bases: TGTGCCAGCAGTGCACAGGGGAGCAATCAGCCCCAGCATTTT. Its protein product is CASSAQGSNQPQHF.

The V call is TRBV7-9, the J call TRBJ1-1; 8 nucleotides align to TRBD1. CDR1 is SEHNR, CDR2 FQNEAQ, per germline (reference sequence). V gave up 0 bases and J gave up 1 base; unmatched junction bases: 4. The CDR3 extends over 16 amino acids. The CDR3 is CASSLAAGTGNTEAFF. The CDR3 nucleotides read TGTGCCAGCAGCTTAGCCGCCGGGACAGGGAACACTGAAGCTTTCTTT.

This chain links TRBV7-2 with TRBJ1-1; D is possibly TRBD1 (6 bases). CDR3 length equals 16 residues. V was pared by 6 bases and J by 0 bases, with 17 bases between. Per germline, CDR1 SGHTA and CDR2 FQGNSA. The CDR3 bases are TGTGCCAGCAGTCGCAAATCAGGGGCCGTGAACACTGAAGCTTTCTTT. Protein sequence: CASSRKSGAVNTEAFF.

The chain uses TRBV9 and TRBJ2-3; 9 positions match TRBD2. V was clipped by 3 bases and J by 12 bases; unmatched bases: 8. The CDR3 loop spans 13 amino acids. Germline CDR1 reads SGDLS; CDR2 reads YYNGEE. As DNA, the CDR3 is TGTGCCAGCAGCGGGAGCGGGGGGCCGAGCCAGTATTTT. Protein: CASSGSGGPSQYF.

The V gene is TRBV30, the J gene TRBJ2-2, with 10 positions matching TRBD2. CDR1 GTSNPN and CDR2 SVGIG come from the germline V gene (reference sequence). Unmatched junction bases numbered 7, after V lost 0 bases and J lost 6 bases. The CDR3 contains 16 residues. The CDR3 reads CAWSVLAGVTPGELFF. Written as DNA, the CDR3 is TGTGCCTGGAGTGTTCTAGCGGGGGTAACTCCCGGGGAGCTGTTTTTT.

The chain uses TRBV28 and TRBJ2-3, with D possibly matching TRBD2 (6 bases). Between the trimmed V and J ends, which lost 8 bases and 2 bases, there was a span of 17 bases. The CDR3 sequence is 15 residues long. From germline, CDR1 is MDHEN and CDR2 SYDVKM. The CDR3 is CASGSGRLVTDTQYF. CDR3 coding DNA: TGTGCCAGCGGCTCGGGTAGACTAGTCACAGATACGCAGTATTTT.

The chain recombines TRBV5-1 with TRBJ2-4; tentative D call: TRBD1 (6 bases). The CDR3 totals 14 residues. The V end was cut by 0 bases, the J end by 9 bases, with 13 bases between. CDR1 SGHRS and CDR2 YFSETQ come from the germline V gene. Here the CDR3 DNA reads TGCGCCAGCAGCTTGGTACAGGGCGAGGGCATTCAGTACTTC. This codes for CASSLVQGEGIQYF.

V gene TRBV12-2 combines with J gene TRBJ1-5; TRBD1 is taken as the D call from the table, unchecked against the DNA. TRBV12-2 is a recognized pseudogene. There are 17 residues in the CDR3. CDR3 in DNA: TGTGCAAGTCGCTTAATAAAGGGACAGGGGGTATGGCAGCCCCAGCATTTT. This codes for CASRLIKGQGVWQPQHF.

The chain carries TRBV11-2 and TRBJ2-5; D remains ambiguous. The J call is uncertain, as TRBJ2-7 better fits the DNA end. This CDR3 is built from 15 residues. Germline V lookup: CDR1 SGHAT, CDR2 FQNNGV. CDR3 nucleotide sequence: TGTGCCAGCAGCTTAGTCGGTCTGCTAGGTGACGAGCAGTACTTC. Protein sequence: CASSLVGLLGDEQYF.

This clone came up once. The chain's CDR3 is CASSVDRGSYEQYF. CDR3 sequence (DNA): TGTGCCAGCAGCGTAGATCGGGGTTCCTACGAGCAGTACTTC. The chain recombines TRBV9 with TRBJ2-7, with D maybe TRBD2 (5 bases). The CDR3 is 14 amino acids. V was trimmed by 0 bases and J by 1 base, leaving 8 bases between them. Germline values: CDR1 SGDLS, CDR2 YYNGEE.

V is TRBV5-1 and J is TRBJ1-3; 7 bases match TRBD1. V was clipped by 4 bases and J by 2 bases; unmatched bases: 9. This CDR3 comprises 16 residues. CDR1 SGHRS and CDR2 YFSETQ come from the germline V gene. The CDR3 DNA reads as TGCGCCAGCAGCCCTGAACAGGGGACTCCTGGAAACACCATATATTTT. As protein: CASSPEQGTPGNTIYF.

The gene calls are TRBV7-9 and TRBJ2-5, with TRBD2 identical over 9 bases. With 2 bases clipped from V and 5 bases from J, the junction kept 6 bases outside the gene matches. This CDR3 has 15 amino acids. In germline, CDR1 is SEHNR, CDR2 FQNEAQ (reference sequence). CDR3 in DNA: TGTGCCAGCAGCTTATGGGGCGGGGGGGCGGAGACCCAGTACTTC. It encodes CASSLWGGGAETQYF. The variable domain in full, with the rest retrieved from reference TRBV7-9 and TRBJ2-5, is DTGVSQNPRHKITKRGQNVTFRCDPISEHNRLYWYRQTLGQGPEFLTYFQNEAQLEKSRLLSDRFSAERPKGSFSTLEIQRTEQGDSAMYLCASSLWGGGAETQYFGPGTRLLVL.